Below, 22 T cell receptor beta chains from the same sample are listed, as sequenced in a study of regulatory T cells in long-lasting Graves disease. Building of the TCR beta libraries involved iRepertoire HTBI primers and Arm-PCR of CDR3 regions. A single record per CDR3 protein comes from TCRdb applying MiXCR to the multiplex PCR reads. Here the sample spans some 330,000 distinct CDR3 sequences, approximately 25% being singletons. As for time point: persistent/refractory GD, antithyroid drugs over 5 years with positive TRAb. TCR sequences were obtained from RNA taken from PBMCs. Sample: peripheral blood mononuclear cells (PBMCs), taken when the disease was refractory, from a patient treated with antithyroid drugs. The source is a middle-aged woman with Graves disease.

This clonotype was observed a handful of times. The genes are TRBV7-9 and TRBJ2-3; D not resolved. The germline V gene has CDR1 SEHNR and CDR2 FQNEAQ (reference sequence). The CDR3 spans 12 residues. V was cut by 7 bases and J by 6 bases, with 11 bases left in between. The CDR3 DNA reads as TGTGCCAGCACCGATTGGGCGGATACGCAGTATTTT. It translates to CASTDWADTQYF.

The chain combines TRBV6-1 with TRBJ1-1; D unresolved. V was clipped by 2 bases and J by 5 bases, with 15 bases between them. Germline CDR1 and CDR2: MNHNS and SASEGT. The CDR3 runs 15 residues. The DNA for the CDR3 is TGTGCCAGCAGTGAAAAGCAGGCCGGGAGTACTGAAGCTTTCTTT. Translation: CASSEKQAGSTEAFF.

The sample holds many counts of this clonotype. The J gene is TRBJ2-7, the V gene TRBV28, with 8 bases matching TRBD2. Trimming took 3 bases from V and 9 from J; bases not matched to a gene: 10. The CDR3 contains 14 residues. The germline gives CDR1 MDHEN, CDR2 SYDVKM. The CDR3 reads CASSFGLAGLGQYF. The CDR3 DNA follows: TGTGCCAGCAGTTTTGGACTAGCTGGCCTGGGGCAGTACTTC.

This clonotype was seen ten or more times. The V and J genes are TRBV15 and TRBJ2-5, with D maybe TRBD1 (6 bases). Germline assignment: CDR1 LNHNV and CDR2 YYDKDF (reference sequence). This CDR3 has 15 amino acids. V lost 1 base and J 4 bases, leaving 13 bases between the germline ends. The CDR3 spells CATSRVGAEGETQYF. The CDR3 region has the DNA TGTGCCACCAGCAGAGTGGGGGCCGAGGGAGAGACCCAGTACTTC.

The CDR3 sequence is CASRDQRSSYNEQFF. The CDR3 nucleotides read TGCGCCAGCAGGGATCAGCGCAGCTCCTACAATGAGCAGTTCTTC. This chain connects TRBV5-1 to TRBJ2-1; D remains unclear. The germline V gene has CDR1 SGHRS and CDR2 YFSETQ. V shed 5 bases and J shed 0 bases, with 12 bases lying between them. CDR3 size: 15 residues.

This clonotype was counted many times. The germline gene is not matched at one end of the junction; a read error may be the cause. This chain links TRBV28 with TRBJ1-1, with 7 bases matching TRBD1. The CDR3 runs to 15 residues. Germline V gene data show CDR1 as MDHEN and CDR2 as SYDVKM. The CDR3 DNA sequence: TGTGCCAGCAGTTTATCCCGCAGGGGGAACGCTGAAGCTTTCTTT. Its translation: CASSLSRRGNAEAFF.

DNA for the CDR3: TGCGCCAGCAGCTTGGTTTCGGGGGGAAGGAGCGGGCTCTCCTACGAGCAGTACTTC. Translated: CASSLVSGGRSGLSYEQYF. The chain is built from TRBV5-1 and TRBJ2-7, with 7 bases matching TRBD2. The CDR3 is 19 residues long. Germline values: CDR1 SGHRS, CDR2 YFSETQ. Trimming cost V 0 bases and J 0 bases; bases outside gene matches: 15. Combining the CDR3 with reference TRBV5-1 and TRBJ2-7 gives the whole variable domain KAGVTQTPRYLIKTRGQQVTLSCSPISGHRSVSWYQQTPGQGLQFLFEYFSETQRNKGNFPGRFSGRQFSNSRSEMNVSTLELGDSALYLCASSLVSGGRSGLSYEQYFGPGTRLTVT.

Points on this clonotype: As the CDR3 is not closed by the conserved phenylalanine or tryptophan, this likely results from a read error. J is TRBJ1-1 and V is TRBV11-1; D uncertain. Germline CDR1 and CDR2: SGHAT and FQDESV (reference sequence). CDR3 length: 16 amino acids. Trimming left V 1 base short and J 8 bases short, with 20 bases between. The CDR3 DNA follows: TGTGCCAGCAGCTTAGAAGGCGGGGTGGTCGACTTAGAAGCTTTCCTT. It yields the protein CASSLEGGVVDLEAFL.

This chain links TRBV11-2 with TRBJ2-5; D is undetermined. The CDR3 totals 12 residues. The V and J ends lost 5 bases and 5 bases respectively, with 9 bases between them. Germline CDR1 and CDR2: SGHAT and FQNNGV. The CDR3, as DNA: TGTGCCAGCAGCAAACCGGGTGAGACCCAGTACTTC. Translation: CASSKPGETQYF.

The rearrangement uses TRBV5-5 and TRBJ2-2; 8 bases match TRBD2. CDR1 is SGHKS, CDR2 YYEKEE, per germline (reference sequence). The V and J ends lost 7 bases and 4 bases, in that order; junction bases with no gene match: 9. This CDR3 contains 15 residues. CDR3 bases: TGTGCCAGCTGGGAGCGGGAGCTGGGCACCGGGGAGCTGTTTTTT. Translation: CASWERELGTGELFF.

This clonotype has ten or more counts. CDR3 nucleotides: TGTGCCAGCAGTTTATACTCGGGTTCTGGACCCCAGCATTTT. Translating it yields CASSLYSGSGPQHF. The genes are TRBV28 and TRBJ1-5; unclear D gene. The CDR3 loop spans 14 amino acids. Germline lookup yields CDR1 MDHEN and CDR2 SYDVKM. Trimming removed 1 base at V and 10 bases at J, with 14 bases between.

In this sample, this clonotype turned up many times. The chain's CDR3 is CASSLTLQGADQPQHF. In nucleotides, the CDR3 is TGTGCCAGCAGTTTGACATTACAGGGGGCGGATCAGCCCCAGCATTTT. The chain couples TRBV28 to TRBJ1-5; 9 nucleotides line up with TRBD1. The J segment lost 5 bases and the V segment lost 3 bases, leaving 8 bases of the junction unmatched. Germline-derived CDR1 and CDR2 are MDHEN and SYDVKM. The CDR3 loop spans 16 amino acids.

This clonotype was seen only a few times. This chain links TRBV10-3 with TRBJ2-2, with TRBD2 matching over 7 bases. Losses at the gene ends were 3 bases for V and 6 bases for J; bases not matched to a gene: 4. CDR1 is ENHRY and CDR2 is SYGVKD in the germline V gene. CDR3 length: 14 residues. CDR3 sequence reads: CAISEGLGPGELFF. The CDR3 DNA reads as TGTGCCATCAGTGAAGGACTAGGGCCCGGGGAGCTGTTTTTT.

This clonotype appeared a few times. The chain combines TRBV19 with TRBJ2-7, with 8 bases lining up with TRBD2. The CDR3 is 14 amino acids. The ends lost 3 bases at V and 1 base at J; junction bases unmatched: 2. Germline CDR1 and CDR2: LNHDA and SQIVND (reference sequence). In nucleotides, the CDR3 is TGTGCCAGTAGTATTATAGCGGGGTCCTACGAGCAGTACTTC. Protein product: CASSIIAGSYEQYF. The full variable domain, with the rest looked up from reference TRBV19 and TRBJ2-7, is DGGITQSPKYLFRKEGQNVTLSCEQNLNHDAMYWYRQDPGQGLRLIYYSQIVNDFQKGDIAEGYSVSREKKESFPLTVTSAQKNPTAFYLCASSIIAGSYEQYFGPGTRLTVT.

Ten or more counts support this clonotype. The CDR3 DNA sequence: TGTGCCATCAGCACGACAGGGGATGAGCAGTACTTC. This encodes CAISTTGDEQYF. This chain joins TRBV10-3 and TRBJ2-7; 8 bases match TRBD1. The V and J ends lost 6 bases and 7 bases, in that order; junction bases with no gene match: 5. Looked up from germline, CDR1 is ENHRY and CDR2 is SYGVKD. CDR3 length: 12 residues.

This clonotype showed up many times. The CDR3 region has the DNA TGTGCCAGCAGTTACAGGGGCATTAGAACCTACGAGCAGTACTTC. Encoded protein: CASSYRGIRTYEQYF. This rearrangement joins TRBV28 to TRBJ2-7; 7 positions match TRBD1. The junction had 8 bases not matched to a gene; V was cut back by 4 bases and J by 2 bases. Germline CDR1 reads MDHEN; CDR2 reads SYDVKM. This CDR3 has 15 residues.

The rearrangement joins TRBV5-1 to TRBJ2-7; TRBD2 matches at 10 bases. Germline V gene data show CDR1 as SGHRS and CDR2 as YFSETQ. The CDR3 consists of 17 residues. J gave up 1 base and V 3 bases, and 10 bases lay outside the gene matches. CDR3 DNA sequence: TGCGCCAGCAGCTCGACTAAGGTTAGCGGGGGGTCCTACGAGCAGTACTTC. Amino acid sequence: CASSSTKVSGGSYEQYF. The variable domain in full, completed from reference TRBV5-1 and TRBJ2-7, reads KAGVTQTPRYLIKTRGQQVTLSCSPISGHRSVSWYQQTPGQGLQFLFEYFSETQRNKGNFPGRFSGRQFSNSRSEMNVSTLELGDSALYLCASSSTKVSGGSYEQYFGPGTRLTVT.

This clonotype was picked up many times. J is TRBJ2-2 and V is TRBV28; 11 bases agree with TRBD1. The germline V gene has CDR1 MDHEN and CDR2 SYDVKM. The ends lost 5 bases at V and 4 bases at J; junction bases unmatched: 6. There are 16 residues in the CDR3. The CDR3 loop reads CASSPRTGGGTGELFF. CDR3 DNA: TGTGCCAGCAGTCCCCGGACAGGGGGCGGCACCGGGGAGCTGTTTTTT.

CDR3 bases: TGTGCCACCAGCCTGAGCGGGGGCACAGATACGCAGTATTTT. It specifies CATSLSGGTDTQYF. The chain carries TRBV24-1 and TRBJ2-3; 7 bases match TRBD2. Trimming removed 7 bases from V and 1 base from J; junction bases left unmatched: 4. The CDR3 covers 14 residues. CDR1 and CDR2 from the germline V gene are KGHDR and SFDVKD.

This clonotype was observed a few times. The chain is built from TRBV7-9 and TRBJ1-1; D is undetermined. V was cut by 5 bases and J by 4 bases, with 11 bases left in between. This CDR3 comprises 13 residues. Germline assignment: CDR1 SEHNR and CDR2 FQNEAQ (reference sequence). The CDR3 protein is CASSLTAITEAFF. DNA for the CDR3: TGTGCCAGCAGCCTGACGGCGATCACTGAAGCTTTCTTT.

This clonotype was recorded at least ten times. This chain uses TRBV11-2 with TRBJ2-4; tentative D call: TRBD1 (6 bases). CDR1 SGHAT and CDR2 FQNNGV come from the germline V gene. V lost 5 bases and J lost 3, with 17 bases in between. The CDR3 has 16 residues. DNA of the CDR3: TGTGCCAGCAGCCCGAACCTAGGGGGTAACAAAAACATTCAGTACTTC. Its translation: CASSPNLGGNKNIQYF.

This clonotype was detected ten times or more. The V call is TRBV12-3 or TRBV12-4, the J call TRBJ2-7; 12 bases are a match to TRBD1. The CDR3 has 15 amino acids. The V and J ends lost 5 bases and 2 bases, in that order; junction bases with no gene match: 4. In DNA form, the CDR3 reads TGTGCCAGCAGTATAGGGACAGGGGGCACCTACGAGCAGTACTTC. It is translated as CASSIGTGGTYEQYF.